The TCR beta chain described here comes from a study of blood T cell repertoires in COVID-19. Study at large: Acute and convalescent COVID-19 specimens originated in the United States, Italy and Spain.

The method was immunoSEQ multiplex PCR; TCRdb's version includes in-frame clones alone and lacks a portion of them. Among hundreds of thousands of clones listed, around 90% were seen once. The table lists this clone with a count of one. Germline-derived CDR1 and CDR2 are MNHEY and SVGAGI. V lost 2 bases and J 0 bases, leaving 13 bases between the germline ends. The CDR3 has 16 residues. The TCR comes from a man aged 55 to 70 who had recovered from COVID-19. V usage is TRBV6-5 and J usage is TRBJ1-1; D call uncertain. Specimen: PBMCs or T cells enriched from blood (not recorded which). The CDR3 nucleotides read TGTGCCAGCAGTTACATCAGTTTAGACATGAACACTGAAGCTTTCTTT. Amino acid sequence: CASSYISLDMNTEAFF.